This is a list of T cell receptor beta chains from one sample in a study of cytomegalovirus exposure and HLA in healthy donors. Only in-frame clones appear in the TCRdb table, and some are missing; sequencing was by immunoSEQ multiplex PCR. The repertoire table contains tens of thousands of clones. Sequencing used PBMCs. These receptors all come from a middle-aged man in good health and CMV-seronegative. CDR3s include the opening cysteine and the closing phenylalanine or tryptophan. D genes are given only for firm matches. Only part of the rows carry a size: once, few, many, or a class if the clone is expanded.

clone_size j_call d_call v_call cdr3_nt cdr3_aa
. TRBJ2-5 TRBD2 TRBV13 TGTGCCAGCAGCGCAGAGCCCGGGGGGAAACAAGAGACCCAGTACTTC CASSAEPGGKQETQYF
. TRBJ1-6 TRBD1 TRBV5-1 TGCGCCAGCAGCCCGACAGGGGGCCATAATTCACCCCTCCACTTT CASSPTGGHNSPLHF
. TRBJ2-5 TRBD1 TRBV10-1 TGCGCCAGCAGTGAGGGACAGGGGAAAGAGACCCAGTACTTC CASSEGQGKETQYF
. TRBJ1-5 . TRBV4-2 TGTGCCAGCAGCCAAGCGTACGCGGAGAATCAGCCCCAGCATTTT CASSQAYAENQPQHF
. TRBJ1-2 TRBD1 TRBV14 TGTGCCAGCAGCCCGGACAGGGGGTATGGCTACACCTTC CASSPDRGYGYTF
. TRBJ2-1 . TRBV2 TGTGCCAGCAGTGGTAGCTACAATGAGCAGTTCTTC CASSGSYNEQFF
. TRBJ2-7 . TRBV1 TGCACCAGCAGCCGGGGACTAGAGATCTACGAGCAGTACTTC CTSSRGLEIYEQYF
. TRBJ1-6 TRBD1 TRBV7-2 TGTGCCAGCAGCCTCACAGGGGGCTTGAATTCACCCCTCCACTTT CASSLTGGLNSPLHF
. TRBJ2-2 . TRBV30 TGTGCCTGGTCAATTGGGAGGGGGGACTCGCTGTTTTTT CAWSIGRGDSLFF
. TRBJ1-2 TRBD1 TRBV30 TGTGCCTGGAATCGAGGGGGCAACTATGGCTACACCTTC CAWNRGGNYGYTF
. TRBJ1-4 TRBD1 TRBV5-1 TGCGCCAGCAGCTTAAGGACAGGGGACGAACTGTTTTTT CASSLRTGDELFF
. TRBJ1-2 . TRBV6-5 TGTGCCAGCAGGAGAGGACAGCTTACTAACTATGGCTACACCTTC CASRRGQLTNYGYTF
. TRBJ2-7 TRBD1 TRBV28 TGTGCCAGCAGTTCGGGACAGTATTCCTACGAGCAGTACTTC CASSSGQYSYEQYF
. TRBJ2-3 . TRBV29-1 TGCAGCGTTGAAGATGAGGGGGATTGGACAGATACGCAGTATTTT CSVEDEGDWTDTQYF
. TRBJ1-3 . TRBV11-3 TGTGCCAGCAGCTTATCCTCCGGAAACACCATATATTTT CASSLSSGNTIYF
. TRBJ2-5 . TRBV6-1 TGTGCCAGCAATGAGGGGGGGTCGGAGACCCAGTACTTC CASNEGGSETQYF
. TRBJ2-3 TRBD2 TRBV10-2 TGCGCCAGCAGTGTGACTAGCGGGGGGCTAGCAGATACGCAGTATTTT CASSVTSGGLADTQYF
. TRBJ1-6 . TRBV5-8 TGTGCCAGCAGTTTGACAGACCTGAGCTCCTATAATTCACCCCTCCACTTT CASSLTDLSSYNSPLHF
. TRBJ2-7 . TRBV11-2 TGTGCCAGCAGCGGGGGACCGATGGACTACGAGCAGTACTTC CASSGGPMDYEQYF
. TRBJ1-5 TRBD1 TRBV19 TGTGCCAGTAGTAGGGGGACAGGGAATGGGCCCCAGCATTTT CASSRGTGNGPQHF
medium-sized TRBJ2-1 TRBD1 TRBV5-6 TGTGCCAGCAGCTCCTGGGACAGAACGCTCAATGAGCAGTTCTTC CASSSWDRTLNEQFF
. TRBJ1-1 . TRBV5-1 TGCGCCAGCAGAATGGTATTTCGGGGAATGAACACTGAAGCTTTCTTT CASRMVFRGMNTEAFF
. TRBJ2-7 . TRBV6-5 TGTGCCAGCAGTTACGTGGAGCAATCCTACGAGCAGTACTTC CASSYVEQSYEQYF
. TRBJ1-2 . TRBV4-2 TGTGCCAGCAGCCAAGAAGCCCAGGGGCTAAACTATGGCTACACCTTC CASSQEAQGLNYGYTF
. TRBJ1-1 TRBD1 TRBV9 TGTGCCAGCAGTCTACTGAATCAGGGGGCCACTGAAGCTTTCTTT CASSLLNQGATEAFF
. TRBJ1-5 . TRBV27 TGTGCCAGCAGTGGGGGGGGGAGCAATCAGCCCCAGCATTTT CASSGGGSNQPQHF
. TRBJ2-6 . TRBV6-1 TGTGCCAGCAGTGAAAAGAGTGCTGGGGCCAACGTCCTGACTTTC CASSEKSAGANVLTF
. TRBJ2-5 TRBD1 TRBV5-1 TGCGCCAGCAGCCCGGGACAGAACCAAGAGACCCAGTACTTC CASSPGQNQETQYF
. TRBJ2-1 TRBD2 TRBV19 TGTGCCAGTAGTTCCAAAAGCGGGGGGCTTAACAATGAGCAGTTCTTC CASSSKSGGLNNEQFF
. TRBJ1-1 . TRBV2 TGTGCCAGCAGTGATGAAGGGGCGCGGACTGAAGCTTTCTTT CASSDEGARTEAFF
. TRBJ2-2 TRBD1 TRBV27 TGTGCCAGCAGTTTTTCGACAGGGAACGCCGGGGAGCTGTTTTTT CASSFSTGNAGELFF
. TRBJ2-1 TRBD2 TRBV15 TGTGCCACCAGCAGTAAAGTCCAAAGCGGGGGGGCCAAGGAGCAGTTCTTC CATSSKVQSGGAKEQFF
. TRBJ1-1 . TRBV6-5 TGTGCCAGCTTCGTGAACACTGAAGCTTTCTTT CASFVNTEAFF
. TRBJ1-1 . TRBV2 TGTGCCAGCAGCAGGCAGGGAGGGGTGGACACTGAAGCTTTCTTT CASSRQGGVDTEAFF
. TRBJ1-5 TRBD1 TRBV6-1 TGTGCCAGCATCTCTACAGGGGAAAGCAATCAGCCCCAGCATTTT CASISTGESNQPQHF
. TRBJ2-5 TRBD1 TRBV4-2 TGTGCCAGCAGCCTCGGGACAGACTACGGGACCCAGTACTTC CASSLGTDYGTQYF
. TRBJ2-7 TRBD2 TRBV5-4 TGTGCCAGCAGCTTGGGGACTAGCGCCACCTACGAGCAGTACTTC CASSLGTSATYEQYF
. TRBJ2-1 TRBD1 TRBV9 TGTGCCAGCAGTCTATCAGGGGGCAATGAGCAGTTCTTC CASSLSGGNEQFF
. TRBJ2-1 TRBD1 TRBV6-6 TGTGCCAGCGGCCATGGACAGGGCGGTGAGCAGTTCTTC CASGHGQGGEQFF
. TRBJ2-7 . TRBV28 TGTGCCAGCAGCATGGGGCCCTCCTACGAGCAGTACTTC CASSMGPSYEQYF
. TRBJ2-3 . TRBV5-1 TGCGCCAGCCACCGTGGGGGGGGCCGGACAGATACGCAGTATTTT CASHRGGGRTDTQYF
. TRBJ1-2 TRBD1 TRBV29-1 TGCAGCGTTGAAGATAGGGGGCGAGCTAACTATGGCTACACCTTC CSVEDRGRANYGYTF
. TRBJ2-4 TRBD1 TRBV6-4 TGTGCCAGCAGTGAAGGGACAGGTGTAGCCAAAAACATTCAGTACTTC CASSEGTGVAKNIQYF